This T cell receptor (beta chain) was documented in a study of cytomegalovirus exposure and HLA in healthy donors. At the level of the study: Out of about 410 genotyped donors, about 80% belonged to the Caucasian-associated ancestry cluster.

As to this clone: Its target is unknown.

Germline V lookup: CDR1 SEHNR, CDR2 FQNEAQ (reference sequence). CDR3 length: 12 residues. Losses at the gene ends were 5 bases for V and 9 bases for J; bases not matched to a gene: 5. The PCR ran on 60 Vbeta and 13 Jbeta primers. The assay was immunoSEQ multiplex PCR, and TCRdb's table has in-frame clones only and misses some. The sample gives some 33,000 clones, about 60% of which show up once; 20% to 25% is in the top ten. Whole-study findings and limits: Common viral pathogens (according to a later analysis) appeared linked to several of the most significant clusters.

This chain joins TRBV7-9 and TRBJ2-5, with 8 bases aligning to TRBD1. The clonotype comes from a man over 45 in good health and CMV-seropositive. Sample: PBMCs. As DNA, the CDR3 is TGTGCCAGCAGCCAGACAGGGGAGGCCCAGTACTTC. It codes for CASSQTGEAQYF.